This TCR beta chain was sequenced in a study of regulatory T cells in long-lasting Graves disease. Study background: By definition, persistent Graves' disease involved antithyroid drugs for over 5 years alongside positive TSH receptor antibodies. Points from the study as a whole: New patients shared some 890 public clonotypes, fewer than the roughly 2,600 shared by persistent patients. Favored gene segments in persistent disease were TRBV28, TRBJ1-2 and TRBJ2-5.

Specified time point: persistent/refractory GD, antithyroid drugs over 5 years with positive TRAb. Construction of the TCR library relied on RNA isolated from PBMCs. In Xi'an, China, an endocrinology department was the source of patients. There are many counts of this clonotype. Its antigen is currently unknown. TCR beta libraries were built with iRepertoire HTBI primers and Arm-PCR of CDR3 regions. TCRdb fed the multiplex PCR reads into MiXCR, producing one record per CDR3 protein. This sample has under 350,000 distinct CDR3 sequences, with around a fifth found just once. Germline-derived CDR1 and CDR2 are MNHNS and SASEGT. V shed 6 bases and J 4 bases; nucleotides not matched to a gene: 4. The CDR3 contains 14 residues.

This rearrangement joins TRBV6-1 to TRBJ2-2; 8 bases agree with TRBD2. Sample: peripheral blood mononuclear cells (PBMCs), taken when the disease was refractory, from a patient treated with antithyroid drugs. The TCR originated in a female donor with Graves disease. This CDR3 reads CASRAGVPTGELFF. The CDR3, as DNA: TGTGCCAGCAGAGCGGGGGTACCCACCGGGGAGCTGTTTTTT.